This TCR beta chain stems from a study of cytomegalovirus exposure and HLA in healthy donors. Trimming took off 5 bases at V and 0 bases at J, with 14 bases between the two ends. The CDR3 runs 15 residues. The germline CDR1 and CDR2 sequences are SGHAT and FQNNGV. With 60 Vbeta and 13 Jbeta primers, the PCR was carried out. Sequencing used immunoSEQ multiplex PCR; TCRdb keeps in-frame clones, though not all of them. This sample has 150,000 to 200,000 clones; over 60% occur once, and the top ten carry approximately 3%. This rearrangement joins TRBV11-2 to TRBJ2-7; the D gene is possibly TRBD2 (7 bases). The sequence was collected from a woman aged 40 to 50 in good health and CMV-seronegative. Sequenced: PBMCs. The CDR3 sequence: CASSPRGGSSYEQYF. CDR3 DNA: TGTGCCAGCAGCCCGAGGGGGGGTAGCTCCTACGAGCAGTACTTC.